This TCR beta chain was sequenced in a study of T cells in Graves' hyperthyroidism and ophthalmopathy. Overall study findings and caveats: Most clonotypes expanded in thyroid above 0.001 were likewise present in blood. The model anticipated ophthalmopathy a median about six months pre-onset.

This clonotype was recorded a few times. Its antigen is unknown. In germline, CDR1 is MGHRA, CDR2 YSYEKL. The CDR3 contains 15 residues. With 5 bases clipped from V and 5 bases from J, the junction kept 7 bases outside the gene matches. Those with hyperthyroidism were 18 to 65 years old, newly diagnosed, and ill for under 2 months. It was RNA transcripts that yielded the amplified TCR beta CDR3 regions. The study used the HTBI primer set for a first-round RT-PCR of the TCR CDR3. TCRdb processed the multiplex PCR reads anew with MiXCR; each CDR3 protein has one entry. The data hold 600,000 or so distinct CDR3 sequences, with around 45% observed a single time.

The material sequenced was peripheral blood or thyroid tissue (not recorded which). The rearrangement links TRBV4-1 to TRBJ1-5; 9 nucleotides match TRBD1. The clonotype originates from a woman aged 18-30 years with Graves' hyperthyroidism. The CDR3 region is CASSAGQGLDQPQHF. CDR3 sequence (DNA): TGCGCCAGCAGCGCGGGACAGGGATTGGATCAGCCCCAGCATTTT.